This TCR beta chain was sequenced for a study of blood T cell repertoires in COVID-19. Study-wide context: The United States, Italy and Spain were the sources of the acute and convalescent COVID-19 samples. From T cells, B-cell-depleted T cells, or PBMCs came the material, which was cDNA or gDNA.

This CDR3 has 15 amino acids. Germline-derived CDR1 and CDR2 are SEHNR and FQNEAQ (reference sequence). The ends were cut back, 6 bases at V and 1 base at J, with 16 bases in the middle. Authors' data handling: Scientists estimated how many nucleated cells there were by amplifying reference gene primers. Only in-frame clones appear in the TCRdb table, and some are missing; sequencing was by immunoSEQ multiplex PCR. V, J and clone size are those of that table, while D and trimming were read from the DNA. The data contain 140,000 or so clones, approximately 80% of them singletons. The rearrangement links TRBV7-9 to TRBJ2-7, with unresolved D. The sequence derives from a woman aged 55-75 years with acute or convalescent COVID-19. What was sequenced was peripheral blood. Here the CDR3 DNA reads TGTGCCAGCAGTTCTCCGGGTAGTGGGTCCTACGAGCAGTACTTC. Amino acids: CASSSPGSGSYEQYF.